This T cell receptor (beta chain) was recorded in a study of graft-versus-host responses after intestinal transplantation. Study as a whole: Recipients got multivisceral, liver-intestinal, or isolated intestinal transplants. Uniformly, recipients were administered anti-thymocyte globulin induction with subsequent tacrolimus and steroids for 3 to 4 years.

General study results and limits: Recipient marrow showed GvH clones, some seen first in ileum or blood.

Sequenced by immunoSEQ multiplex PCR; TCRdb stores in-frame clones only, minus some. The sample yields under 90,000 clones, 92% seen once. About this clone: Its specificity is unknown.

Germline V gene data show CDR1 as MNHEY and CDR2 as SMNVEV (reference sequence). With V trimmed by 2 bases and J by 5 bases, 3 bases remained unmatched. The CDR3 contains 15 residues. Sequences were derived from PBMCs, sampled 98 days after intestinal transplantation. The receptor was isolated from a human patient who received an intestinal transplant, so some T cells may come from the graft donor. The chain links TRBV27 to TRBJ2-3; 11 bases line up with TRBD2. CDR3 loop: CASSLISGRGDTQYF. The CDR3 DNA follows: TGTGCCAGCAGTTTAATTAGCGGGAGGGGAGATACGCAGTATTTT.